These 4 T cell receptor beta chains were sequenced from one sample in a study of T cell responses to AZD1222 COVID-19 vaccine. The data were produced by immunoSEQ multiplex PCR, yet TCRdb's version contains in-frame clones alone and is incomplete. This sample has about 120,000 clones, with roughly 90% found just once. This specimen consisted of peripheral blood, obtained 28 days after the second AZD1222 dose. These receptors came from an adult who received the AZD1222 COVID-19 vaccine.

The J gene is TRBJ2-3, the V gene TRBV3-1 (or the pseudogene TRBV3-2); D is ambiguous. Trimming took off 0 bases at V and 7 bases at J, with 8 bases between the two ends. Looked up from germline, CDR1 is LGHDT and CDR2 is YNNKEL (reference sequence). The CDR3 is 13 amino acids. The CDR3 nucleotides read TGTGCCAGCAGCCAAGAAGGGCTTAATACGCAGTATTTT. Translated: CASSQEGLNTQYF.

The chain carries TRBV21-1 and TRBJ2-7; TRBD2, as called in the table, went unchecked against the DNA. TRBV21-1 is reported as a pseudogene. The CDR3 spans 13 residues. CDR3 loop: CASSPPGFDEQYF. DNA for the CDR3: TGTGCCAGCAGCCCGCCGGGGTTCGACGAGCAGTACTTC.

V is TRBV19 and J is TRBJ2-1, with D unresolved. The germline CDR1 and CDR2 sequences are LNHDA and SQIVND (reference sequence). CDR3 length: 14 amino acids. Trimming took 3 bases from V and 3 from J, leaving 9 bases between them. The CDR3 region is CASSILSGYNEQFF. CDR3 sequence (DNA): TGTGCCAGTAGTATCCTTTCCGGCTACAATGAGCAGTTCTTC.

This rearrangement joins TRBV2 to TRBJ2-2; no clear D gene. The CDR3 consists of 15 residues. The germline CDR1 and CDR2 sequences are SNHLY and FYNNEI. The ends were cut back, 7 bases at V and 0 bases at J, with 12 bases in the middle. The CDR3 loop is CASMLQAANTGELFF. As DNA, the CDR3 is TGTGCCAGCATGCTGCAGGCCGCGAACACCGGGGAGCTGTTTTTT.